This entry lists 27 T cell receptor beta chains sequenced from one sample in a study of blood T cell repertoires in COVID-19. Only in-frame clones appear in the TCRdb table, and some are missing; sequencing was by immunoSEQ multiplex PCR. The sample shows around 140,000 clones, around nine tenths of them seen only once. The sample was peripheral blood. These receptors were collected from a woman in her sixties or seventies with COVID-19, enrolled during active disease.

The chain recombines TRBV4-2 with TRBJ1-2; D is ambiguous. Germline CDR1 reads LGHNA; CDR2 reads YNFKEQ. The CDR3 runs 14 residues. V was trimmed by 4 bases and J by 8 bases, leaving 17 bases between them. The CDR3 DNA sequence: TGTGCCAGCAGCCCAGGACTCGAAAACGTGGGCTACACCTTC. Its protein product is CASSPGLENVGYTF.

V and J are TRBV6-2 or TRBV6-3 and TRBJ1-2; 8 bases fit TRBD1. The CDR3 covers 13 residues. Trimming took 5 bases from V and 5 from J; bases not matched to a gene: 4. Germline loops: CDR1 MNHEY, CDR2 SVGEGT. CDR3 residues: CASSLGQVYGYTF. In DNA, the CDR3 is TGTGCCAGCAGTCTGGGACAGGTATATGGCTACACCTTC.

The chain has TRBV28 and TRBJ2-7, with 7 bases fitting TRBD1. The CDR3 spans 13 residues. The junction had 10 bases not matched to a gene; V was cut back by 10 bases and J by 4 bases. CDR1 is MDHEN and CDR2 is SYDVKM in the germline V gene. The CDR3 nucleotides read TGTGCCATACAGGGGCCGAATCCTTACGAGCAGTACTTC. Its protein product is CAIQGPNPYEQYF. Filled out from reference TRBV28 and TRBJ2-7, the complete variable domain reads DVKVTQSSRYLVKRTGEKVFLECVQDMDHENMFWYRQDPGLGLRLIYFSYDVKMKEKGDIPEGYSVSREKKERFSLILESASTNQTSMYLCAIQGPNPYEQYFGPGTRLTVT.

The chain recombines TRBV29-1 with TRBJ1-5; unclear D gene. V lost 4 bases and J 7 bases, leaving 14 bases between the germline ends. CDR3 size: 13 residues. Germline V CDR1 and CDR2: SQVTM, ANQGSEA. The DNA for the CDR3 is TGCAGCGTTGGTACGGTGAGAGGACAGCCCCAGCATTTT. It specifies CSVGTVRGQPQHF.

V is TRBV19 and J is TRBJ1-1; D uncertain. V lost 3 bases and J lost 3, with 8 bases in between. The CDR3 is 13 residues long. CDR1 is LNHDA, CDR2 SQIVND, per germline (reference sequence). CDR3 amino acids: CASSMSVYTEAFF. CDR3 DNA: TGTGCCAGTAGTATGTCTGTCTACACTGAAGCTTTCTTT.

The chain recombines TRBV6-5 with TRBJ1-2; perhaps TRBD1 as D (6 bases). The germline gives CDR1 MNHEY, CDR2 SVGAGI. The CDR3 runs to 14 residues. Trimming pared 2 bases from V and 7 bases from J, leaving 14 bases between. For the CDR3, the DNA is TGTGCCAGCAGTTACGGGGGCCCTTGGGGTGGCTACACCTTC. It specifies CASSYGGPWGGYTF.

The J gene is TRBJ1-1, the V gene TRBV5-1; D unclear. Germline values: CDR1 SGHRS, CDR2 YFSETQ. V shed 0 bases and J shed 3 bases, with 12 bases lying between them. The CDR3 runs to 15 residues. The CDR3 loop is CASSLEVGGYTEAFF. CDR3 nucleotide sequence: TGCGCCAGCAGCTTGGAGGTGGGAGGGTACACTGAAGCTTTCTTT.

CDR3 residues: CASRGSGRVYNEQFF. The CDR3 DNA reads TGTGCCAGCCGCGGGTCGGGGAGGGTGTACAATGAGCAGTTCTTC. The rearrangement joins TRBV11-2 to TRBJ2-1; TRBD2 aligns across 7 bases. There are 15 residues in the CDR3. Germline V gives CDR1 SGHAT, CDR2 FQNNGV. The ends lost 8 bases at V and 4 bases at J; junction bases unmatched: 11.

There are a few counts of this clone. Since a much larger clone is just one base distant, this may be a read error. Other DNA sequences from this sample encode an identical CDR3 as well. The V and J genes are TRBV29-1 and TRBJ2-5; 8 bases line up with TRBD2. Germline CDR1 and CDR2: SQVTM and ANQGSEA. This CDR3 has 14 residues. Here the CDR3 reads CCVGGPGGGETQYF. The CDR3 region has the DNA TGCTGCGTTGGGGGACCGGGGGGGGGAGAGACCCAGTACTTC.

Worth noting for this clone: Different DNA sequences within this sample yield the same CDR3. DNA for the CDR3: TGTGCCAGCAGCGTAGTAGGGACAGGGTACAATGAGCAGTTCTTC. Its translation is CASSVVGTGYNEQFF. The V and J genes are TRBV9 and TRBJ2-1; 9 bases fit TRBD1. Germline-derived CDR1 and CDR2 are SGDLS and YYNGEE. There are 15 residues in the CDR3. Trimming removed 0 bases from V and 4 bases from J; junction bases left unmatched: 2.

This sequence joins TRBV18 and TRBJ2-7; TRBD1 aligns across 8 bases. The CDR3 has 14 amino acids. V gave up 5 bases and J gave up 3 bases; unmatched junction bases: 6. Germline assignment: CDR1 KGHSH and CDR2 LQKENI. CDR3 residues: CASSDDRGGYEQYF. The CDR3 DNA reads TGTGCCAGCTCAGACGACAGGGGAGGCTACGAGCAGTACTTC.

The chain couples TRBV6-5 to TRBJ2-2, with D perhaps TRBD1 (6 bases). Trimming took 7 bases from V and 6 from J, leaving 12 bases between them. Germline CDR1 is MNHEY and CDR2 is SVGAGI. The length of the CDR3 is 13 residues. The CDR3 nucleotides are TGTGCCAGCATGAAGAACAGGGCCGGGGAGCTGTTTTTT. It codes for CASMKNRAGELFF.

V usage is TRBV3-1 (or the pseudogene TRBV3-2) and J usage is TRBJ1-1; no firm D call. Germline lookup yields CDR1 LGHDT and CDR2 YNNKEL (reference sequence). CDR3 size: 14 residues. V shed 4 bases and J shed 1 base, with 10 bases lying between them. In DNA form, the CDR3 reads TGTGCCAGCAGCCTCCGGGAGCCGAACACTGAAGCTTTCTTT. This encodes CASSLREPNTEAFF.

CDR3 amino acids: CASSQDPAGGQTQYF. CDR3 in DNA: TGCGCCAGCAGCCAAGACCCAGCGGGGGGCCAGACCCAGTACTTC. The chain couples TRBV4-1 to TRBJ2-5; 9 nucleotides agree with TRBD2. The CDR3 totals 15 residues. Germline CDR1 MGHRA, CDR2 YSYEKL. V shed 0 bases, J shed 6 bases, and the junction held 5 bases outside the gene matches.

The V call is TRBV6-1, the J call TRBJ2-5; TRBD1 matches 7 bases. CDR3 length equals 15 residues. J lost 5 bases, V lost 0 bases, and 6 bases had no gene match. Per the germline V gene, CDR1 is MNHNS and CDR2 is SASEGT. The CDR3 loop is CASSEAGGVWETQYF. The CDR3 bases are TGTGCCAGCAGTGAAGCAGGGGGCGTGTGGGAGACCCAGTACTTC.

The V gene is TRBV24-1, the J gene TRBJ2-1, with a possible D match to TRBD1 (6 bases). Looked up from germline, CDR1 is KGHDR and CDR2 is SFDVKD. V lost 5 bases and J 7 bases, leaving 17 bases between the germline ends. The CDR3 length is 15 residues. In DNA, the CDR3 is TGTGCCACCAGTGTCCCGGGCCTAAGGGGGAATGAGCAGTTCTTC. Translated: CATSVPGLRGNEQFF.

The chain uses TRBV5-1 and TRBJ2-3, with 8 bases lining up with TRBD1. V was clipped by 0 bases and J by 12 bases; unmatched bases: 15. Germline values: CDR1 SGHRS, CDR2 YFSETQ. The CDR3 has 16 residues. CDR3: CASSLESGQGLGFQYF. The CDR3, as DNA: TGCGCCAGCAGCTTGGAAAGCGGACAGGGTCTCGGTTTTCAGTATTTT.

The chain links TRBV6-6 to TRBJ1-1; no definite D call. Germline assignment: CDR1 MNHNY and CDR2 SVGAGI (reference sequence). The V and J ends lost 2 bases and 1 base respectively, with 8 bases between them. The length of the CDR3 is 14 residues. The CDR3 DNA sequence: TGTGCCAGCAGTTACATACCAGAGAACACTGAAGCTTTCTTT. Protein sequence: CASSYIPENTEAFF.

The chain employs TRBV6-1 and TRBJ1-3, with 9 bases aligning to TRBD1. The CDR3 is made up of 18 amino acids. The V and J ends lost 1 base and 6 bases, in that order; junction bases with no gene match: 13. Looked up from germline, CDR1 is MNHNS and CDR2 is SASEGT. The DNA of the CDR3 is TGTGCCAGCAGTGAAGTCAGGGCGGACAGGGGCCGGGTAAACACCATATATTTT. As protein: CASSEVRADRGRVNTIYF.

V usage is TRBV5-1 and J usage is TRBJ1-1; TRBD1 agrees at 9 bases. The V gene's germline CDR1 is SGHRS and CDR2 YFSETQ. The CDR3 consists of 13 residues. The J segment lost 8 bases and the V segment lost 2 bases, leaving 4 bases of the junction unmatched. The CDR3 region has the DNA TGCGCCAGCAGCTTTTCAGGACAGGGGGAAGCTTTCTTT. It codes for CASSFSGQGEAFF.

This clone appeared a few times. The V call is TRBV6-2 or TRBV6-3, the J call TRBJ1-4, with D unresolved. The CDR3 totals 13 residues. V lost 6 bases and J lost 7, with 12 bases in between. Germline V gene lookup returns CDR1 MNHEY and CDR2 SVGEGT. This chain's CDR3 is CASSRGLSEKLFF. The CDR3 region has the DNA TGTGCCAGCAGCAGAGGGTTAAGTGAAAAACTGTTTTTT.

CDR3 nucleotide sequence: TGTGCCAGCAGCTTTTTTGGGTCCGGGGGGGATACGCAGTATTTT. This encodes CASSFFGSGGDTQYF. The gene calls are TRBV5-6 and TRBJ2-3; 7 nucleotides line up with TRBD2. Germline V lookup: CDR1 SGHDT, CDR2 YYEEEE. V lost 2 bases, J lost 6 bases, and 9 bases stayed unmatched. This CDR3 has 15 residues.

This clone was seen a single time. The CDR3 DNA reads TGCGCCAGCAGCTCACTTAGCGGGGGTGCCTACAATGAGCAGTTCTTC. Its protein product is CASSSLSGGAYNEQFF. V gene TRBV5-1 combines with J gene TRBJ2-1; 9 nucleotides align to TRBD2. Germline lookup yields CDR1 SGHRS and CDR2 YFSETQ. The CDR3 sequence is 16 residues long. V dropped 3 bases and J dropped 2; count of bases not matched to a gene: 6.

The rearrangement joins TRBV2 to TRBJ1-1; 9 bases map to TRBD1. There are 18 residues in the CDR3. V shed 3 bases, J shed 5 bases, and the junction held 16 bases outside the gene matches. Germline V gene lookup returns CDR1 SNHLY and CDR2 FYNNEI. CDR3 sequence reads: CASSDLRTGVRRMTEAFF. The CDR3, as DNA: TGTGCCAGCAGTGACCTTCGGACAGGGGTGCGTAGGATGACTGAAGCTTTCTTT.

This clone showed up just a few times. The genes are TRBV5-1 and TRBJ1-5; 10 positions match TRBD1. V was pared by 4 bases and J by 4 bases, with 5 bases of the junction left unmatched. Per germline, CDR1 SGHRS and CDR2 YFSETQ. The CDR3 consists of 15 residues. The CDR3 reads CASSPGQGNNQPQHF. CDR3 DNA: TGCGCCAGCAGCCCGGGACAGGGGAATAATCAGCCCCAGCATTTT.

V usage is TRBV9 and J usage is TRBJ2-2, with D perhaps TRBD2 (5 bases). This CDR3 has 15 residues. Trimming left V 4 bases short and J 1 base short, with 11 bases between. The germline CDR1 and CDR2 sequences are SGDLS and YYNGEE. The DNA of the CDR3 is TGTGCCAGCAGCCTCGCAGGAGGGAACACCGGGGAGCTGTTTTTT. Protein: CASSLAGGNTGELFF.

J is TRBJ1-1 and V is TRBV10-3; 9 bases agree with TRBD1. The CDR3 runs 13 residues. Germline lookup yields CDR1 ENHRY and CDR2 SYGVKD. The junction had 5 bases not matched to a gene; V was cut back by 4 bases and J by 8 bases. The DNA of the CDR3 is TGTGCCATCAGTGGAGATGACAGGGGGGAAGCTTTCTTT. As protein: CAISGDDRGEAFF.